Listed below are T cell receptor beta chains from one sample, sequenced in a study of blood T cells in healthy people across ages. From the 5' RACE reads, TCRdb called clonotypes with MiXCR, one entry per CDR3 protein. The sample has 700,000 to 850,000 distinct CDR3 sequences, roughly 40% seen once. Sequenced sample: blood. The receptors derive from a man between 18 and 35 years old in good health. Each CDR3 is given with its conserved first and last residue. Size is omitted from some rows. Given values are once, few, many or a class for expanded clones.

abundance	j_gene	v_gene	CDR3aa
.	.	TRBV12-3/TRBV12-4	CASTESQGLFYEQYF
many	TRBJ1-1	TRBV6-6	CASSYSGQTNTEAFF
few	TRBJ2-2	TRBV7-2	CASSLTSGGINTGELFF
.	TRBJ2-3	TRBV3-1	CASSQGSGGGVDTQYF
.	TRBJ1-1	TRBV4-2	CASSQDLRGVGVRAEAFF
.	TRBJ2-3	TRBV9	CATPWTDTQYF
.	TRBJ2-7	TRBV2	CASSVYRPNSYEQYF
few	TRBJ1-2	TRBV9	CASSAETGSYGYTF
.	TRBJ1-5	TRBV27	CASSSPNWQPQHF
few	TRBJ2-5	TRBV20-1	CSATITKSYYQETQYF
.	TRBJ1-2	TRBV2	CASSSGRKVYGYTF
few	TRBJ2-7	TRBV5-1	CASSPVGRNYYEQYF
.	TRBJ2-7	TRBV7-2	CASSLASQGSGGGYEQYF
.	TRBJ1-2	TRBV6-2/TRBV6-3	CASSYEVGGAAEGYTF
few	TRBJ2-5	TRBV20-1	CSARGMGDQETQYF
once	TRBJ2-3	TRBV9	CASSAGLAGGRGDTQYF
.	TRBJ2-1	TRBV12-3/TRBV12-4	CASSPRGEQFF
.	TRBJ1-4	TRBV12-3/TRBV12-4	CASRDGTGANEKLFF
few	TRBJ2-4	TRBV4-3	CASSQAYFSAGEQYF
.	TRBJ2-3	TRBV5-1	CASSSLGRGADTQYF
.	TRBJ2-5	TRBV28	CASIPLLAGVRNEQYF
few	TRBJ2-5	TRBV12-3/TRBV12-4	CASTPFSLAGQETQYF
once	TRBJ1-1	TRBV9	CANSVRDRNTEAFF
.	TRBJ1-4	TRBV18	CASSTSSGAIEKLFF
few	TRBJ2-3	TRBV7-2	CASSLVRGNTQYF
few	TRBJ1-2	TRBV7-9	CASSSPGGGRSGYTF
.	TRBJ2-7	TRBV5-1	CASSLLAGVTSYNEQYF
.	TRBJ2-2	TRBV7-2	CASSPRGQGHTGELFF
.	TRBJ1-1	TRBV5-1	CASSLGASTEAFF